What follows describes a single T cell receptor beta chain. Its antigen is unidentified. These data are taken from a study of cytomegalovirus exposure and HLA in healthy donors. Study background: The 95 to 150 validation repertoires were produced on the same platform as the roughly 690 repertoires of the first cohort. This was reported in a later analysis. The study's findings and limits: Cytomegalovirus status, reportedly, was diagnosed with high specificity and sensitivity by the classifier.

The germline CDR1 and CDR2 sequences are MNHNY and SVGAGI (reference sequence). CDR3 size: 14 residues. V lost 5 bases, J lost 3 bases, and 2 bases stayed unmatched. The donors were members of the validation cohort, which comprised under 150 subjects and was separate from the first cohort of 666 subjects. Assay: immunoSEQ multiplex PCR; the TCRdb copy retains only in-frame clones and omits some. Among approximately 76,000 clones listed, less than 95% were seen once. Sequenced material: PBMCs. The receptor's source is a woman between 18 and 30 years old in good health and CMV-seropositive. This chain links TRBV6-6 with TRBJ1-1, with 11 bases identical to TRBD1. CDR3: CASSAGQGDTEAFF. CDR3 sequence (DNA): TGTGCCAGCAGTGCGGGACAGGGGGACACTGAAGCTTTCTTT.